This T cell receptor beta chain was captured in a study of cytomegalovirus exposure and HLA in healthy donors. Both 60 Vbeta primers and 13 Jbeta primers went into the PCR. Libraries were prepared by immunoSEQ multiplex PCR; TCRdb keeps only in-frame clonotypes and omits some of them. The table includes 150,000 to 200,000 clones, roughly 83% detected once. This CDR3 has 18 residues. CDR1 is SGHRS and CDR2 is YFSETQ in the germline V gene. V lost 4 bases to trimming and J lost 6 bases; unmatched junction nucleotides: 14. The chain has TRBV5-1 and TRBJ1-6; TRBD1 agrees at 9 bases. The clonotype originates from a boy between 5 and 17 years old in good health and CMV-seronegative. Input material: PBMCs. The CDR3 here is CASSPGQGMITFNSPLHF. CDR3 in DNA: TGCGCCAGCAGCCCCGGACAGGGGATGATAACCTTTAATTCACCCCTCCACTTT.